These 2 T cell receptor beta chains were sequenced from one sample in a study of shared clonotypes between healthy human individuals. Libraries were prepared by immunoSEQ multiplex PCR; TCRdb keeps only in-frame clonotypes and omits some of them. The sample shows approximately 1,000,000 clones, around 78% of them seen only once. The specimen was memory CD4+ T cells from PBMCs. Subset specified: CD45RA-negative fraction. The receptors come from a man aged 18 to 30 in good health. Some clones in this sample may be carry-over from other donors' samples.

The V gene is TRBV2, the J gene TRBJ2-5, with 8 bases identical to TRBD1. Germline CDR1 is SNHLY and CDR2 is FYNNEI. Germline trimming cut 6 bases from V and 5 bases from J; bases unmatched to any gene: 5. There are 13 residues in the CDR3. CDR3 protein: CASSGDRGETQYF. Written as DNA, the CDR3 is TGTGCCAGCAGCGGCGACAGGGGTGAGACCCAGTACTTC.

This clone turned up a few times. Other DNA sequences in the same sample also yield this CDR3. The rearrangement joins TRBV25-1 to TRBJ1-2, with 9 bases fitting TRBD1. With 6 bases clipped from V and 5 bases from J, the junction kept 4 bases outside the gene matches. CDR3 length: 13 amino acids. CDR1 and CDR2 from the germline V gene are MGHDK and SYGVNS. The CDR3 sequence: CASRSDRGYGYTF. The CDR3 region has the DNA TGTGCCAGCAGATCGGACAGGGGATATGGCTACACCTTC.